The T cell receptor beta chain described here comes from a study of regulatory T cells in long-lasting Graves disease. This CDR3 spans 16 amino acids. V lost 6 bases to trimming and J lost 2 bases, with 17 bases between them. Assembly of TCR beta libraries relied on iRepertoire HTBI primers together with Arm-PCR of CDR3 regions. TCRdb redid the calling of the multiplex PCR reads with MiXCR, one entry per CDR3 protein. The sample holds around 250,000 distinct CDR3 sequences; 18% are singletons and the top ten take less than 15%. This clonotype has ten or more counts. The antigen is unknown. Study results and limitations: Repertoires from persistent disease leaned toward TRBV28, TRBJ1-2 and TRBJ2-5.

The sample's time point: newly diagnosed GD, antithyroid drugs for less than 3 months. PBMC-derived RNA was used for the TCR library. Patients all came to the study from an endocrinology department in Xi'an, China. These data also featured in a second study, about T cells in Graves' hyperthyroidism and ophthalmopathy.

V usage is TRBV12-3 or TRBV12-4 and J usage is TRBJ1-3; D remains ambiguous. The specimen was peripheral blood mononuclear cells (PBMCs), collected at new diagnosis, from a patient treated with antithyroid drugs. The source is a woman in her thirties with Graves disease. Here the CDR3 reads CASSPLLAGAGNTIYF. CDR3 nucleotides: TGTGCCAGCAGCCCGTTACTGGCCGGAGCTGGAAACACCATATATTTT.